Below are 5 T cell receptor beta chains sequenced from a single sample in a study of blood T cell repertoires in COVID-19. Here immunoSEQ multiplex PCR was the method, and the copy in TCRdb shows in-frame clones only, minus some. The sample lists more than 75,000 clones, 88% seen once, with around 4.8% in the top ten. The sample consisted of peripheral blood. Receptors were obtained from an elderly woman with acute or convalescent COVID-19.

The chain has TRBV19 and TRBJ2-2; 9 nucleotides align to TRBD2. J was trimmed by 7 bases and V by 4 bases; bases with no gene match: 7. This CDR3 is built from 15 residues. Germline V gives CDR1 LNHDA, CDR2 SQIVND (reference sequence). CDR3 coding DNA: TGTGCCAGTAGTACCGGGACTAGCTTCATCGGGGAGCTGTTTTTT. Translated, it gives CASSTGTSFIGELFF.

The rearrangement links TRBV2 to TRBJ2-1; 10 bases fit TRBD2. Germline CDR1 and CDR2: SNHLY and FYNNEI. The V segment lost 7 bases and the J segment 5 bases; nucleotides outside the gene matches: 11. This CDR3 comprises 16 residues. This chain's CDR3 is CASISAGGILNNEQFF. The CDR3 coding sequence is TGTGCCAGCATCTCAGCGGGGGGGATACTTAACAATGAGCAGTTCTTC.

This chain links TRBV5-6 with TRBJ2-7; 7 bases fit TRBD2. The CDR3 loop spans 15 amino acids. From germline, CDR1 is SGHDT and CDR2 YYEEEE. The ends lost 1 base at V and 3 bases at J; junction bases unmatched: 7. In DNA, the CDR3 is TGTGCCAGCAGCTTGTCCGGACGGGGGGACTACGAGCAGTACTTC. Translation gives CASSLSGRGDYEQYF.

There are a few counts of this clone. The chain is built from TRBV27 and TRBJ2-1, with D perhaps TRBD2 (5 bases). This CDR3 spans 14 amino acids. V gave up 2 bases and J gave up 9 bases, with 14 bases separating them. Germline CDR1 is MNHEY and CDR2 is SMNVEV (reference sequence). The DNA of the CDR3 is TGTGCCAGCAGTTTAGGAGGAACAAAGGGTGAGCAGTTCTTC. Translation gives CASSLGGTKGEQFF.

The chain employs TRBV29-1 and TRBJ1-1; TRBD1 matches at 11 bases. V lost 6 bases to trimming and J lost 7 bases; unmatched junction nucleotides: 7. Germline V CDR1 and CDR2: SQVTM, ANQGSEA. The length of the CDR3 is 13 residues. As DNA, the CDR3 is TGCAGCGTGATCGGACAGGGGGCAGTTGAAGCTTTCTTT. It codes for CSVIGQGAVEAFF. The whole variable domain, filled in from reference TRBV29-1 and TRBJ1-1, reads SAVISQKPSRDICQRGTSLTIQCQVDSQVTMMFWYRQQPGQSLTLIATANQGSEATYESGFVIDKFPISRPNLTFSTLTVSNMSPEDSSIYLCSVIGQGAVEAFFGQGTRLTVV.